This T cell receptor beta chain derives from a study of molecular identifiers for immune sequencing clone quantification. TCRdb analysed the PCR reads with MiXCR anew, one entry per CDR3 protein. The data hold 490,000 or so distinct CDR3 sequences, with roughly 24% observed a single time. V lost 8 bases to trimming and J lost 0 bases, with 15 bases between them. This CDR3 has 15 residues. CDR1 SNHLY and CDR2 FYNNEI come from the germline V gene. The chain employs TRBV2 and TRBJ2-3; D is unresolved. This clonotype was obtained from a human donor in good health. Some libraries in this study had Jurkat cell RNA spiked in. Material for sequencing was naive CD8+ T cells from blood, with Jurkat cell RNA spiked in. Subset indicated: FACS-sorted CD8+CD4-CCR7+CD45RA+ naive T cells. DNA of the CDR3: TGTGCCAGCCACTCCCCGTCCTCTAGCACAGATACGCAGTATTTT. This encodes CASHSPSSSTDTQYF.